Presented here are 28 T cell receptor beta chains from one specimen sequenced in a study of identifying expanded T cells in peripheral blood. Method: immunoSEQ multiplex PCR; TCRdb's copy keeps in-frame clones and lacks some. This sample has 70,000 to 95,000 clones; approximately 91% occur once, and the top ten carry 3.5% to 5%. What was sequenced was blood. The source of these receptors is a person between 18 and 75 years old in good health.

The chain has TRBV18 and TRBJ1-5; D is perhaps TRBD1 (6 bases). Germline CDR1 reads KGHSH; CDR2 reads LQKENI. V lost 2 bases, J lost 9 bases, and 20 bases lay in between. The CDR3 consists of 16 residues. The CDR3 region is CASSPGGGKETTPQHF. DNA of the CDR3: TGTGCCAGCTCACCAGGAGGGGGAAAGGAGACAACGCCCCAGCATTTT.

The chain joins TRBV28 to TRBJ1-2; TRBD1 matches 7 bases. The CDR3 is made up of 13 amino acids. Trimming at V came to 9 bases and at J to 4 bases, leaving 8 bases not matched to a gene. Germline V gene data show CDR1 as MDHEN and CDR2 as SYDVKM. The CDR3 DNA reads TGTGCCAGATCAGGGGGATCTGCCTATGGCTACACCTTC. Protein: CARSGGSAYGYTF.

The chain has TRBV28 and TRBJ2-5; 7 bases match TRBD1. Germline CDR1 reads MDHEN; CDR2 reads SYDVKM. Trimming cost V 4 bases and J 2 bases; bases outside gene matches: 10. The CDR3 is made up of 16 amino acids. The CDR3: CASSSPRTGAQETQYF. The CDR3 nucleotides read TGTGCCAGCAGTTCCCCGAGGACAGGAGCACAAGAGACCCAGTACTTC.

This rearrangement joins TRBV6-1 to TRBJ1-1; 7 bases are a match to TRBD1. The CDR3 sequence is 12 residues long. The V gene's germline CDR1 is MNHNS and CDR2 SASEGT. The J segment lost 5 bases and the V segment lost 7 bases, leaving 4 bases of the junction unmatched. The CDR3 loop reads CASTRGGTEAFF. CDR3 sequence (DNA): TGTGCCAGCACCAGGGGGGGGACTGAAGCTTTCTTT.

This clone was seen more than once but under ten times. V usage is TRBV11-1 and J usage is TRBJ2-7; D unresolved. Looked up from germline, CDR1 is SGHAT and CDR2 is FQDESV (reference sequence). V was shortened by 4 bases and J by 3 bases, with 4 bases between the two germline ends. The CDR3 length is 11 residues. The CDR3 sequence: CASSSDYEQYF. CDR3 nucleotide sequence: TGTGCCAGCAGCTCGGACTACGAGCAGTACTTC.

CDR3 sequence (DNA): TGTGCCAGCACCCCAGGGGCAGGGAACGGGGAGCTGTTTTTT. Protein: CASTPGAGNGELFF. V usage is TRBV11-3 and J usage is TRBJ2-2, with a tentative D call TRBD1 (6 bases). Trimming pared 7 bases from V and 7 bases from J, leaving 16 bases between. CDR1 is SGHNT, CDR2 YENEEA, per germline. The CDR3 is 14 amino acids.

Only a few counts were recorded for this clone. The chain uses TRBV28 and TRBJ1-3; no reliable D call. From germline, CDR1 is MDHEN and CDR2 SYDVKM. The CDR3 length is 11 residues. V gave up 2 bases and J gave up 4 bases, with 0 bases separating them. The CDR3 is CASSLGNTIYF. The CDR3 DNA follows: TGTGCCAGCAGTTTAGGAAACACCATATATTTT.

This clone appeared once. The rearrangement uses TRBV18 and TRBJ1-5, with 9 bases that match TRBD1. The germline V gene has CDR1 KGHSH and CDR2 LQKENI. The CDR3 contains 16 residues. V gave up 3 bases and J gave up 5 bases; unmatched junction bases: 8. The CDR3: CASSPNGQGIDQPQHF. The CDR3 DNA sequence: TGTGCCAGCTCACCTAACGGACAGGGGATAGATCAGCCCCAGCATTTT.

In nucleotides, the CDR3 is TGTGCCAGCATTAAGACAGGGATCTACGAGCAGTACTTC. Translating gives CASIKTGIYEQYF. The chain recombines TRBV28 with TRBJ2-7, with 7 positions matching TRBD1. The CDR3 has 13 amino acids. The V segment lost 7 bases and the J segment 3 bases; nucleotides outside the gene matches: 6. In germline, CDR1 is MDHEN, CDR2 SYDVKM.

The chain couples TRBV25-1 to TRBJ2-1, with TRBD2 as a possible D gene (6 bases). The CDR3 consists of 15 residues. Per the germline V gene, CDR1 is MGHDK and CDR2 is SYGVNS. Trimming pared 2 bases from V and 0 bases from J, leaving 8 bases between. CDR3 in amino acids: CASSEHGSSYNEQFF. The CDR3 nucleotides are TGTGCCAGCAGTGAACACGGGAGCTCCTACAATGAGCAGTTCTTC.

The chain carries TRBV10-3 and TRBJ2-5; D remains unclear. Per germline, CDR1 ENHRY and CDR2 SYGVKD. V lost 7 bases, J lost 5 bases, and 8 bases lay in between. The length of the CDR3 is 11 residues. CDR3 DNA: TGTGCCATCAAAGTTCGGGAGACCCAGTACTTC. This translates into CAIKVRETQYF.

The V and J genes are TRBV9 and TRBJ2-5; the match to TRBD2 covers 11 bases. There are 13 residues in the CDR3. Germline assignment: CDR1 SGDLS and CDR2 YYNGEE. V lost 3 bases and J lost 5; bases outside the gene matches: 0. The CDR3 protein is CASSGTSGETQYF. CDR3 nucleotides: TGTGCCAGCAGCGGGACTAGCGGGGAGACCCAGTACTTC.

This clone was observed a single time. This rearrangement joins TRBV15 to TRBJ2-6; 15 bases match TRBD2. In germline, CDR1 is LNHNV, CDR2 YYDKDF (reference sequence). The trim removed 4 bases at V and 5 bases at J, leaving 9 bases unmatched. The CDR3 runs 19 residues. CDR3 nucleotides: TGTGCCACCAGCATTGGACTAGCGGGAGGGCCAGTCTGGGCCAACGTCCTGACTTTC. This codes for CATSIGLAGGPVWANVLTF.

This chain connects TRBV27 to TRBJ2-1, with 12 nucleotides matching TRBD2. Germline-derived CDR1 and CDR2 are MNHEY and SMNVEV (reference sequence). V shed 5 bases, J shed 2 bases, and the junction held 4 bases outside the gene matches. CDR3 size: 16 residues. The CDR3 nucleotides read TGTGCCAGCAGTCCGACTAGCGGGAGTGCCTACAATGAGCAGTTCTTC. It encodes CASSPTSGSAYNEQFF.

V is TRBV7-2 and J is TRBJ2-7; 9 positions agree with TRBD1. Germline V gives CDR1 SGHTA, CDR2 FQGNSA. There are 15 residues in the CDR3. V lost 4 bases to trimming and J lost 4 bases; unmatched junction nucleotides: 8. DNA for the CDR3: TGTGCCAGCAGCTGGGGGGGGACAGGGAAGTACGAGCAGTACTTC. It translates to CASSWGGTGKYEQYF.

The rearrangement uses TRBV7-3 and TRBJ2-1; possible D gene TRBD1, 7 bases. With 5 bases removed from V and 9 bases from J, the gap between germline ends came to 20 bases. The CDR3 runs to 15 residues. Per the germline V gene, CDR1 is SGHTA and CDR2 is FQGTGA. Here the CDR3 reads CASSLRQGRGAEQFF. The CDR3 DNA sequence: TGTGCCAGCAGCCTAAGACAGGGCCGCGGGGCTGAGCAGTTCTTC. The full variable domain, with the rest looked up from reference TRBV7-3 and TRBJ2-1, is GAGVSQTPSNKVTEKGKYVELRCDPISGHTALYWYRQSLGQGPEFLIYFQGTGAADDSGLPNDRFFAVRPEGSVSTLKIQRTERGDSAVYLCASSLRQGRGAEQFFGPGTRLTVL.

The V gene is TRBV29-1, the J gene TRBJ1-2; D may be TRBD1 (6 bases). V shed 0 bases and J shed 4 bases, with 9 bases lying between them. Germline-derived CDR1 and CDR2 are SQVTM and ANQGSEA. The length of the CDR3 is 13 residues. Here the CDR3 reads CSVEDRGGYGYTF. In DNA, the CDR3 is TGCAGCGTTGAAGACAGGGGAGGCTATGGCTACACCTTC.

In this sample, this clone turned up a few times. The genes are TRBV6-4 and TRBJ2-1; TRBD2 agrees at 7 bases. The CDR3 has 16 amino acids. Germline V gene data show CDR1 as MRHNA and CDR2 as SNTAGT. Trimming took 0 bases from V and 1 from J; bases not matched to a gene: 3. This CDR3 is CASSDSGGSSYNEQFF. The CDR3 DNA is TGTGCCAGCAGTGACTCGGGCGGGAGTTCCTACAATGAGCAGTTCTTC.

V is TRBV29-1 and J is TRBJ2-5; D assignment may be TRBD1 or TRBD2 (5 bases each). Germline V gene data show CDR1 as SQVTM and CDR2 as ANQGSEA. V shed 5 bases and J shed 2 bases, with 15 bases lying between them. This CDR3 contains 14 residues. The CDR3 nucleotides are TGCAGCGTTCGGCCCGGGACGGTTCAAGAGACCCAGTACTTC. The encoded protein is CSVRPGTVQETQYF.

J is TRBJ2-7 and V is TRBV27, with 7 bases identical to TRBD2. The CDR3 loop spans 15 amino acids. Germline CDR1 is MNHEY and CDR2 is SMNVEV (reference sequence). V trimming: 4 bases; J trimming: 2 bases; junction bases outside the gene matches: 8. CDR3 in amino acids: CASSSRISGPYEQYF. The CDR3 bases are TGTGCCAGCAGTTCCCGAATTAGCGGGCCCTACGAGCAGTACTTC.

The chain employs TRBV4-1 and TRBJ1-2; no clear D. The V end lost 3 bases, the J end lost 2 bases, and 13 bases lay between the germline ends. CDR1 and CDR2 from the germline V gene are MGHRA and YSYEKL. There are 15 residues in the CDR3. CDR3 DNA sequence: TGCGCCAGCAGCCAGAACAATCAGGAGAACTATGGCTACACCTTC. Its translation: CASSQNNQENYGYTF.

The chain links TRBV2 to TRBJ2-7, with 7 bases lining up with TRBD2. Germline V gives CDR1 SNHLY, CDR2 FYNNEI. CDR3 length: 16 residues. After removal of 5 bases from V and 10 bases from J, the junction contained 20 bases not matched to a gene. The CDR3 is CASSPTVGGSLREQYF. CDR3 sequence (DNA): TGTGCCAGCAGTCCTACCGTGGGGGGGTCCCTCCGGGAACAGTACTTC.

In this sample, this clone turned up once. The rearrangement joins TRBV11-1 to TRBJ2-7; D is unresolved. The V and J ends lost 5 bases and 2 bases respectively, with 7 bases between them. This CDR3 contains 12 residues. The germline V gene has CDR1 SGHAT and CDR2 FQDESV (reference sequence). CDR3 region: CASSPNTYEQYF. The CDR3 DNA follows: TGTGCCAGCAGCCCCAATACCTACGAGCAGTACTTC.

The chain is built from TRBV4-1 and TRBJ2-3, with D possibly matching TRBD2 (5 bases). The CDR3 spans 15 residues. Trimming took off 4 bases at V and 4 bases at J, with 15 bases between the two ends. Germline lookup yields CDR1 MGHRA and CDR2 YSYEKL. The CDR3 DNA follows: TGCGCCAGCAGCCGGGCGTATGGTAGCGCAGATACGCAGTATTTT. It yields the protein CASSRAYGSADTQYF.

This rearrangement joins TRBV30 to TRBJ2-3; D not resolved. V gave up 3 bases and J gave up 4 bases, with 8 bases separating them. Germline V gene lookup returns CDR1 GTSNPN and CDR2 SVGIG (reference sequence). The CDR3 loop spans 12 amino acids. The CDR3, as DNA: TGTGCCTGGAGCGGGCCCCCAGATACGCAGTATTTT. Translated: CAWSGPPDTQYF.

CDR3 sequence (DNA): TGTGCCAGCAGTCCGGAGAAAGGACTAGCGGGGCGGAATGAGCAGTTCTTC. Amino acid sequence: CASSPEKGLAGRNEQFF. The chain combines TRBV28 with TRBJ2-1; 12 nucleotides agree with TRBD2. V trimming: 5 bases; J trimming: 7 bases; junction bases outside the gene matches: 12. Per germline, CDR1 MDHEN and CDR2 SYDVKM. The CDR3 is made up of 17 amino acids.

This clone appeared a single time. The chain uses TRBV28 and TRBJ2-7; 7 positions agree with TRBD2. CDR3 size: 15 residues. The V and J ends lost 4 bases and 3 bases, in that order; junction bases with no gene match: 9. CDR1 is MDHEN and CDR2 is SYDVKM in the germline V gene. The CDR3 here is CASSSPSGTYYEQYF. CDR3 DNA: TGTGCCAGCAGTTCACCAAGCGGGACCTACTACGAGCAGTACTTC.

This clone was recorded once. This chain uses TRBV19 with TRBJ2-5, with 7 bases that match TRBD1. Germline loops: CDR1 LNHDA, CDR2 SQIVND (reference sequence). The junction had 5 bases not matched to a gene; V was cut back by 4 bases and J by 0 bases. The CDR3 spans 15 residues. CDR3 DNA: TGTGCCAGTAGTACCGGGACAGTGTACCAAGAGACCCAGTACTTC. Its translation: CASSTGTVYQETQYF.